This T cell receptor beta chain is from a study of post-analysis software for immune sequencing data (dated by TCRdb to the mid-2010s). A note on the overall study: Recorded disease courses included relapsing-remitting, secondary progressive and progressive-relapsing multiple sclerosis, with some patients lacking subtype annotation. A subset of samples was prepared in parallel using single-end sample barcoding, then pooled and co-amplified after Illumina adapter ligation. The patient repertoires were set against about 12 previously published healthy control repertoires from donors whose ages ranged from roughly 6 to 25 years. Beyond this particular receptor, the publication reports: Direct clustering with F measure showed strong co-clustering of samples prepared in the same batch, prompting a batch-effect correction. Normalized Chao1 diversity was significantly lower in multiple sclerosis patients than controls, suggesting substantial peripheral T-cell clonal expansion. The multiple sclerosis patient group was slightly younger than the control group. Significantly higher frequencies in patients than in controls were found for about five TRBV segments, including TRBV5-6, TRBV5-1 and TRBV20-1.

Libraries came from PCR. Reads for this sample came from an Illumina HiSeq 2500. To reduce PCR and sequencing biases, unique molecular identifiers were built into the TCR beta cDNA libraries. Every 1 to 10 million input T cells yielded approximately 500,000 cDNA molecules, meaning each molecule approximated one T cell. The patient libraries were prepared and sequenced with the same protocol used for the earlier healthy control dataset. Within a given batch, samples were prepared together, multiplexed and sequenced on the same HiSeq lane. Per the authors' processing: Raw barcoded reads were processed with MIGEC, discarding single-read molecular identifier groups before consensus assembly and CDR3 extraction. VDJtools was used for post-analysis of the clonotype tables, with diversity normalized by down-sampling every dataset to the smallest sample size. To correct batch-related cross-sample contamination, repertoire overlap clustering matched CDR3 amino acid sequences but not nucleotide sequences. TCRdb itself trimmed the public reads at Q25 with fastp, ran MiXCR and retained productive beta chains. All rows with the same CDR3 protein become a single entry with the most common DNA and genes. The V and J calls were determined by TCRdb, not by the authors. In this sample the table shows 450,000 to 650,000 distinct CDR3 sequences, roughly 40% of which occur a single time. The ten largest clones add up to over 1.5% of the sample.

TCR beta repertoires were profiled from peripheral blood of roughly twelve young patients with multiple sclerosis to demonstrate the VDJtools post-analysis software. The multiple sclerosis patients were children and adolescents between roughly 6 and 16 years of age. Comment on this clonotype: There is no known antigen for this receptor. There are no base qualities to consult, and no much larger clone falls within one base.

The V and J ends are trimmed by 3 bases and 0 bases, leaving 12 bases between them. The germline V gene provides CDR1 SGHRS and CDR2 YFSETQ. The CDR3, cysteine through phenylalanine, is 15 amino acids long. The CDR3 DNA has 45 bases and is translated from base 1. The TCR comes from a girl between 5 and 17 years old with multiple sclerosis. The V and J segments used are TRBV5-1 and TRBJ1-2; a tentative D call is TRBD1 (6 bases match). The specimen sequenced was blood. In nucleotides, the sequence is TGCGCCAGCAGCTCATGGGACACCGCTAACTATGGCTACACCTTC. The resulting protein is CASSSWDTANYGYTF.